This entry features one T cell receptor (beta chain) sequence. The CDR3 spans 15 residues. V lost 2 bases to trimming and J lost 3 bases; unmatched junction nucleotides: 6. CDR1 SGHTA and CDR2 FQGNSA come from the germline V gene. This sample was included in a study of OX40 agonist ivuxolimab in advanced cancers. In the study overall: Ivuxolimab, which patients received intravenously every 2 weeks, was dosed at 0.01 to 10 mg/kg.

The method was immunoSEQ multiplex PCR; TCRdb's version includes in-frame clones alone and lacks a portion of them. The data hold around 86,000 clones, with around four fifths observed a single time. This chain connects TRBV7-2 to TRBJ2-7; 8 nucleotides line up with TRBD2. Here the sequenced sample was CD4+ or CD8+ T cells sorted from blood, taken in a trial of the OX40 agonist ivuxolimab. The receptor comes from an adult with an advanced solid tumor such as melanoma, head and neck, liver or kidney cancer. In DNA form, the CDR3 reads TGTGCCAGCAGCTTACTGAGACTAGCGTACTACGAGCAGTACTTC. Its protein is CASSLLRLAYYEQYF.